This section outlines one T cell receptor beta chain sequence together with its context. What it recognizes is unknown. Germline-derived CDR1 and CDR2 are MDHEN and SYDVKM. Germline trimming cut 4 bases from V and 8 bases from J; bases unmatched to any gene: 12. This CDR3 contains 15 residues. Here immunoSEQ multiplex PCR was the method, and the copy in TCRdb shows in-frame clones only, minus some. The data contain 75,000 to 100,000 clones, 85% to 90% of them singletons. The data originate from a study of OX40 agonist ivuxolimab in advanced cancers. As for the study in general: While on treatment, patients had intravenous ivuxolimab at 0.01 to 10 mg/kg every 2 weeks. Those treated in dose escalation had hepatocellular carcinoma, melanoma, renal cell cancer or head and neck cancer. Regarding the study as a whole: CD4+ and CD8+ blood T cells expanded clonally by week 6 at 0.1 to 3.0 mg/kg. Partial responders at 0.1-3.0 mg/kg had among the lowest clonal expansion.

This clonotype was obtained from an adult with an advanced solid tumor such as melanoma, head and neck, liver or kidney cancer. This specimen was CD4+ or CD8+ T cells sorted from blood, taken in a trial of the OX40 agonist ivuxolimab. The rearrangement joins TRBV28 to TRBJ1-2; TRBD1 matches 8 bases. CDR3 amino acids: CASSSGQEISEGYTF. For the CDR3, the DNA is TGTGCCAGCAGTTCGGGACAGGAAATCTCAGAAGGCTACACCTTC.